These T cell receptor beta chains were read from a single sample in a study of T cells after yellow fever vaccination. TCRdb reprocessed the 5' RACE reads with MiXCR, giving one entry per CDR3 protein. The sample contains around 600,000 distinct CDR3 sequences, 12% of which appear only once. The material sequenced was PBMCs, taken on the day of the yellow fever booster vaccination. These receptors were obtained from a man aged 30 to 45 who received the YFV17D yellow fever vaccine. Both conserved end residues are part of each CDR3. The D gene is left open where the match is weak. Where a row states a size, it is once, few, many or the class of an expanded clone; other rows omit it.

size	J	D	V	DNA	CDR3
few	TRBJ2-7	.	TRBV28	TGTGCCAGCCGTACCCACGCCACATGGACTGGCGAGCAGTACTTC	CASRTHATWTGEQYF
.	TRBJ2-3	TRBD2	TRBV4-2	TGTGCCAGCACCACAGCGGGGTTCACAGATACGCAGTATTTT	CASTTAGFTDTQYF
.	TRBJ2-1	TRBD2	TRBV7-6	TGTGCCAGCAGCTTAACGCTAGCGGGATACAATGAGCAGTTCTTC	CASSLTLAGYNEQFF
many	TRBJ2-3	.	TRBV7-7	TGTGCTAGCAGCGGCGGCTCGGGGGGCCGGGATACGCAGTATTTT	CASSGGSGGRDTQYF
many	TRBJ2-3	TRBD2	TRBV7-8	TGTGCCAGCAGCCCGGGGACTAGCTCTTGGAGGGATACGCAGTATTTT	CASSPGTSSWRDTQYF
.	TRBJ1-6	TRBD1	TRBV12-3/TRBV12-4	TGTGCCAGCACCCTGGACAGGGGAGGCTCACCCCTCCACTTT	CASTLDRGGSPLHF
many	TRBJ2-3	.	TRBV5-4	TGTGCCAGCAGCTTGACTAGCAGGAGGGATACGCAGTATTTT	CASSLTSRRDTQYF
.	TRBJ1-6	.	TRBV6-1	TGTGCCAGCAGCCGACGGACTGACGCTAGTTCACCCCTCCACTTT	CASSRRTDASSPLHF
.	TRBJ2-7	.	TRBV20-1	TGCAGTGCCCCAAACAGGCAGAGCTCCTACGAGCAGTACTTC	CSAPNRQSSYEQYF
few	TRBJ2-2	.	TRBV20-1	TGCAGTGCTAGAGGGGACTTAAACACCGGGGAGCTGTTTTTT	CSARGDLNTGELFF
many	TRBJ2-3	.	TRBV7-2	TGTGCCAGCAGCTTAGATAGGACGGCGGGTACGCAGTATTTT	CASSLDRTAGTQYF
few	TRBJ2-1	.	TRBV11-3	TGTGCCAGCAGCTTCTCAGGGAAAGTCTACAATGAGCAGTTCTTC	CASSFSGKVYNEQFF
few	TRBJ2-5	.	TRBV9	TGTGCCAGCAGCGTATCCCCCAGCGAGACCCAGTACTTC	CASSVSPSETQYF
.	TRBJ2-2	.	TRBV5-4	TGTGCCAGCAGCCGGGCCACGACTGGGACCGGGGAGCTGTTTTTT	CASSRATTGTGELFF
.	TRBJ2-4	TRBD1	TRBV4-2	TGTGCCAGCAGCCAAGATTGGACAGGGCTCATTCAGTACTTC	CASSQDWTGLIQYF
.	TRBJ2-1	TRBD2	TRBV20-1	TGCAGTGCCGGGACTACGTCCTACAATGAGCAGTTCTTC	CSAGTTSYNEQFF
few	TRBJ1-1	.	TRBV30	TGTGCCTGGAGTCCATATAGGGACACTGAAGCTTTCTTT	CAWSPYRDTEAFF
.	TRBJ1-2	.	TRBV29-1	TGCAGCGCCCGACGGGCGACTAACTATGGCTACACCTTC	CSARRATNYGYTF
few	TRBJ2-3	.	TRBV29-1	TGCAGCGTCGCCTCCTTAGGGGGAGGGCCTCGAGATACGCAGTATTTT	CSVASLGGGPRDTQYF
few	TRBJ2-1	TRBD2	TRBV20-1	TGCAGTGTTTATGCTAGCGGGAGTTTTTATGAGCAGTTCTTC	CSVYASGSFYEQFF
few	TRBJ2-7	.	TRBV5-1	TGCGCCAGCAGCTTGGGGGACCGCTTCCCCTACGAGCAGTACTTC	CASSLGDRFPYEQYF
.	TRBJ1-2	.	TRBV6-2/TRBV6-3	TGTGCCAGCAAAAACCCCATGGGAGGGGACTATGGCTACACCTTC	CASKNPMGGDYGYTF